The 30 T cell receptor beta chains below were found in one sample sequenced in a study of blood T cell repertoires in COVID-19. The assay was immunoSEQ multiplex PCR, and TCRdb's table has in-frame clones only and misses some. The sample contains more than 65,000 clones, 60% to 75% of which appear only once. Material: peripheral blood. The receptors come from a woman aged 70-85 years with acute or convalescent COVID-19.

The chain employs TRBV4-2 and TRBJ2-1, with a weak D call TRBD2 (6 bases). V lost 1 base, J lost 7 bases, and 14 bases lay in between. Germline V lookup: CDR1 LGHNA, CDR2 YNFKEQ. The CDR3 has 15 residues. DNA for the CDR3: TGTGCCAGCAGCCAAGCCCTAGCGACTAGGAATGAGCAGTTCTTC. The encoded protein is CASSQALATRNEQFF.

The gene calls are TRBV11-1 and TRBJ1-4; the D gene is possibly TRBD1 (6 bases). V shed 2 bases and J shed 8 bases, with 9 bases lying between them. The germline V gene has CDR1 SGHAT and CDR2 FQDESV (reference sequence). This CDR3 comprises 13 residues. The CDR3 DNA is TGTGCCAGCAGCTTACCCACAGGGGAAAAACTGTTTTTT. Its protein product is CASSLPTGEKLFF.

The J gene is TRBJ2-7, the V gene TRBV7-8, with D possibly matching TRBD2 (5 bases). V gave up 0 bases and J gave up 3 bases, with 15 bases separating them. Per germline, CDR1 SGHVS and CDR2 FQNEAQ. The CDR3 length is 16 residues. This chain's CDR3 is CASSLAGTSEGYEQYF. Here the CDR3 DNA reads TGTGCCAGCAGCTTAGCCGGAACTAGTGAGGGCTACGAGCAGTACTTC.

The chain links TRBV5-4 to TRBJ1-2; TRBD1 agrees at 10 bases. Trimming removed 3 bases from V and 8 bases from J; junction bases left unmatched: 13. Germline-derived CDR1 and CDR2 are SGHNT and YYREEE (reference sequence). CDR3 length: 16 residues. The CDR3, as DNA: TGTGCCAGCAGCTCGGCCGGGGACAGGGGTACGAACGGCTACACCTTC. As protein: CASSSAGDRGTNGYTF. Looking up the rest from reference TRBV5-4 and TRBJ1-2 gives the full variable domain: ETGVTQSPTHLIKTRGQQVTLRCSSQSGHNTVSWYQQALGQGPQFIFQYYREEENGRGNFPPRFSGLQFPNYSSELNVNALELDDSALYLCASSSAGDRGTNGYTFGSGTRLTVV.

V usage is TRBV18 and J usage is TRBJ1-6; D not certain. Trimming shortened V by 3 bases and J by 10 bases, and 13 bases separated the two germline ends. In germline, CDR1 is KGHSH, CDR2 LQKENI. The CDR3 length is 14 residues. CDR3 in DNA: TGTGCCAGCTCACCGTCGGGGTCTGGATCACCCCTCCACTTT. Protein sequence: CASSPSGSGSPLHF.

This rearrangement joins TRBV19 to TRBJ1-4; D is uncertain. V shed 2 bases and J shed 6 bases, with 10 bases lying between them. Germline-derived CDR1 and CDR2 are LNHDA and SQIVND (reference sequence). CDR3 size: 14 residues. Here the CDR3 DNA reads TGTGCCAGTAGTATAACAGCACTTCATGAAAAACTGTTTTTT. Translation: CASSITALHEKLFF.

The J gene is TRBJ2-1, the V gene TRBV11-2; 7 bases agree with TRBD1. The germline CDR1 and CDR2 sequences are SGHAT and FQNNGV. This CDR3 contains 15 residues. Losses at the gene ends were 2 bases for V and 9 bases for J; bases not matched to a gene: 10. CDR3 DNA: TGTGCCAGCAGCTTAATGGGACAGATGCGAGGTGAGCAGTTCTTC. Protein sequence: CASSLMGQMRGEQFF.

V and J are TRBV7-2 and TRBJ2-3, with 8 bases identical to TRBD1. In germline, CDR1 is SGHTA, CDR2 FQGNSA. V shed 7 bases and J 8 bases; nucleotides not matched to a gene: 11. The CDR3 runs 14 residues. The CDR3 region has the DNA TGTGCCAGCACCTCGATGACAGGGGACCCTACGCAGTATTTT. Translating it yields CASTSMTGDPTQYF.

This clone was seen once. V is TRBV11-1 and J is TRBJ2-3, with TRBD1 identical over 7 bases. This CDR3 has 15 amino acids. Germline values: CDR1 SGHAT, CDR2 FQDESV (reference sequence). J gave up 4 bases and V 1 base, and 5 bases lay outside the gene matches. CDR3 protein: CASSLEGAGADTQYF. The CDR3 coding sequence is TGTGCCAGCAGCTTAGAGGGGGCAGGGGCAGATACGCAGTATTTT.

The chain uses TRBV19 and TRBJ1-2; 7 bases line up with TRBD1. CDR3 length: 16 amino acids. Trimming at V came to 6 bases and at J to 4 bases, leaving 14 bases not matched to a gene. The V gene's germline CDR1 is LNHDA and CDR2 SQIVND (reference sequence). CDR3: CASSTSGLTGPYGYTF. CDR3 DNA sequence: TGTGCCAGTAGCACGTCCGGGCTGACAGGGCCCTATGGCTACACCTTC.

This sequence joins TRBV9 and TRBJ2-5; D is possibly TRBD2 (5 bases). The CDR3 extends over 14 amino acids. Germline lookup yields CDR1 SGDLS and CDR2 YYNGEE. V shed 0 bases and J shed 5 bases, with 11 bases lying between them. Written as DNA, the CDR3 is TGTGCCAGCAGCGTAGCTCTCCCGGGGGAGACCCAGTACTTC. Its translation is CASSVALPGETQYF.

V is TRBV19 and J is TRBJ1-1; D not resolved. In germline, CDR1 is LNHDA, CDR2 SQIVND (reference sequence). Trimming stripped 5 bases from V and 10 bases from J, with 17 bases between. This CDR3 has 13 amino acids. This chain's CDR3 is CASSVTPQTGAFF. The DNA for the CDR3 is TGTGCCAGTAGTGTGACTCCACAAACGGGAGCTTTCTTT.

The rearrangement joins TRBV19 to TRBJ1-1; tentatively, D is TRBD1 (5 bases). Per the germline V gene, CDR1 is LNHDA and CDR2 is SQIVND (reference sequence). Trimming removed 5 bases from V and 6 bases from J, with 19 bases in between. The CDR3 covers 15 residues. CDR3 sequence (DNA): TGTGCCAGTAGTGCGGGACTTCTGAAAGTCGCTGAAGCTTTCTTT. This sequence encodes CASSAGLLKVAEAFF.

This clone was observed many times. V and J are TRBV6-1 and TRBJ2-5; 9 nucleotides match TRBD1. The ends lost 3 bases at V and 7 bases at J; junction bases unmatched: 6. CDR1 MNHNS and CDR2 SASEGT come from the germline V gene. The CDR3 consists of 14 residues. Written as DNA, the CDR3 is TGTGCCAGCAGTGAGGAGGGACAGGGATTGACCCAGTACTTC. It yields the protein CASSEEGQGLTQYF.

The V call is TRBV19, the J call TRBJ1-4; 9 nucleotides match TRBD1. V lost 6 bases, J lost 9 bases, and 8 bases stayed unmatched. The CDR3 spans 14 residues. CDR1 is LNHDA and CDR2 is SQIVND in the germline V gene (reference sequence). The CDR3 protein is CASSPTGGSKKLFF. The CDR3 coding sequence is TGTGCCAGTAGCCCCACAGGGGGCAGTAAAAAACTGTTTTTT. The full variable domain, rest sourced from reference TRBV19 and TRBJ1-4, is DGGITQSPKYLFRKEGQNVTLSCEQNLNHDAMYWYRQDPGQGLRLIYYSQIVNDFQKGDIAEGYSVSREKKESFPLTVTSAQKNPTAFYLCASSPTGGSKKLFFGSGTQLSVL.

V usage is TRBV2 and J usage is TRBJ2-5; 8 bases line up with TRBD2. The CDR3 runs 13 residues. Germline V CDR1 and CDR2: SNHLY, FYNNEI. J gave up 4 bases and V 5 bases, and 3 bases lay outside the gene matches. In DNA form, the CDR3 reads TGTGCCAGCAGTACTAGCGGAGGAGAGACCCAGTACTTC. As protein: CASSTSGGETQYF.

The chain is built from TRBV28 and TRBJ2-7, with 9 bases that match TRBD2. V lost 3 bases to trimming and J lost 1 base; unmatched junction nucleotides: 4. CDR3 length equals 15 residues. Germline V gives CDR1 MDHEN, CDR2 SYDVKM. The CDR3 nucleotides read TGTGCCAGCAGTTTCCGGACTAGCGAATCCTACGAGCAGTACTTC. Translation gives CASSFRTSESYEQYF.

The chain carries TRBV4-3 and TRBJ1-1; 9 nucleotides agree with TRBD1. The CDR3 contains 18 residues. Per the germline V gene, CDR1 is LGHNA and CDR2 is YSLEER. V trimming: 0 bases; J trimming: 3 bases; junction bases outside the gene matches: 11. The CDR3: CASSQDSTGGSRDTEAFF. Written as DNA, the CDR3 is TGCGCCAGCAGCCAAGATAGTACAGGGGGCTCTAGGGACACTGAAGCTTTCTTT.

The chain has TRBV2 and TRBJ2-1; weak D call: TRBD2 (6 bases). The CDR3 contains 14 residues. V lost 7 bases, J lost 0 bases, and 10 bases lay in between. Germline CDR1 and CDR2: SNHLY and FYNNEI. The CDR3 loop reads CASISGDSYNEQFF. In DNA, the CDR3 is TGTGCCAGCATATCGGGGGACTCCTACAATGAGCAGTTCTTC.

The chain joins TRBV11-2 to TRBJ2-7, with 8 nucleotides matching TRBD2. The V segment lost 1 base and the J segment 5 bases; nucleotides outside the gene matches: 7. This CDR3 spans 15 amino acids. The germline V gene encodes CDR1 SGHAT and CDR2 FQNNGV. DNA for the CDR3: TGTGCCAGCAGCTTAGGAGGCCCCGGGAGGGACGAGCAGTACTTC. Protein product: CASSLGGPGRDEQYF.

This clone was counted a few times. This chain connects TRBV3-1 (or the pseudogene TRBV3-2) to TRBJ1-1; the D gene is possibly TRBD1 (5 bases). V was clipped by 0 bases and J by 1 base, with 9 bases between them. The CDR3 length is 15 residues. Germline CDR1 LGHDT, CDR2 YNNKEL (reference sequence). The CDR3: CASSQDGAANTEAFF. The CDR3, as DNA: TGTGCCAGCAGCCAAGATGGGGCAGCGAACACTGAAGCTTTCTTT.

The chain joins TRBV19 to TRBJ1-4; TRBD1 might be the D (5 bases). This CDR3 region has 15 residues. From germline, CDR1 is LNHDA and CDR2 SQIVND (reference sequence). The V gene lost 3 bases and the J gene lost 3 bases, with 11 bases spanning the gap. CDR3: CASSIAAGANEKLFF. The DNA for the CDR3 is TGTGCCAGTAGTATTGCGGCGGGGGCTAATGAAAAACTGTTTTTT.

CDR3 region: CAWRQGWTEKLFF. Written as DNA, the CDR3 is TGTGCCTGGAGACAGGGTTGGACTGAAAAACTGTTTTTT. V usage is TRBV30 and J usage is TRBJ1-4; tentatively, D is TRBD1 (6 bases). The CDR3 runs 13 residues. The germline V gene encodes CDR1 GTSNPN and CDR2 SVGIG (reference sequence). Trimming removed 3 bases from V and 7 bases from J, with 12 bases in between.

The chain is built from TRBV2 and TRBJ2-3, with D unresolved. The ends were cut back, 1 base at V and 3 bases at J, with 8 bases in the middle. Germline V lookup: CDR1 SNHLY, CDR2 FYNNEI. This CDR3 has 14 residues. This chain's CDR3 is CASSEGAYTDTQYF. CDR3 DNA sequence: TGTGCCAGCAGTGAAGGGGCCTATACAGATACGCAGTATTTT.

This rearrangement joins TRBV6-2 or TRBV6-3 to TRBJ1-1; weak D call: TRBD1 (6 bases). There are 14 residues in the CDR3. The V gene's germline CDR1 is MNHEY and CDR2 SVGEGT. Trimming pared 5 bases from V and 10 bases from J, leaving 20 bases between. For the CDR3, the DNA is TGTGCCAGCAGTCTCTCGGGGGGCGCATCCCGAGCTTTCTTT. It yields the protein CASSLSGGASRAFF.

This clone was recorded only once. The J gene is TRBJ1-4, the V gene TRBV9, with D perhaps matching TRBD1 (6 bases). The CDR3 has 16 amino acids. Germline assignment: CDR1 SGDLS and CDR2 YYNGEE. Trimming stripped 4 bases from V and 7 bases from J, with 20 bases between. The CDR3, as DNA: TGTGCCAGCAGCTCACCTCAACAGGGATTGGGTGAAAAACTGTTTTTT. Residues: CASSSPQQGLGEKLFF.

The chain employs TRBV5-1 and TRBJ2-3, with TRBD1 matching 7 bases. V was pared by 9 bases and J by 3 bases, with 7 bases of the junction left unmatched. In germline, CDR1 is SGHRS, CDR2 YFSETQ. The CDR3 contains 13 residues. CDR3 in DNA: TGCGCCACCCGACAGGGTGCAACAGATACGCAGTATTTT. Amino acids: CATRQGATDTQYF.

The rearrangement links TRBV10-3 to TRBJ1-2, with a weak D call TRBD1 (5 bases). The germline CDR1 and CDR2 sequences are ENHRY and SYGVKD. This CDR3 has 13 residues. Trimming took off 10 bases at V and 0 bases at J, with 12 bases between the two ends. The DNA of the CDR3 is TGTGCCACTCGACAGTTTACTAACTATGGCTACACCTTC. Translated, it gives CATRQFTNYGYTF.

The chain recombines TRBV7-2 with TRBJ2-7; a possible D gene is TRBD2 (5 bases). CDR3 size: 14 residues. The germline CDR1 and CDR2 sequences are SGHTA and FQGNSA. V lost 4 bases and J lost 4, with 14 bases in between. The CDR3: CASSSPEVGYEQYF. The CDR3 DNA follows: TGTGCCAGCAGCTCACCGGAGGTAGGGTACGAGCAGTACTTC. The variable domain in full, with the rest retrieved from reference TRBV7-2 and TRBJ2-7, is GAGVSQSPSNKVTEKGKDVELRCDPISGHTALYWYRQSLGQGLEFLIYFQGNSAPDKSGLPSDRFSAERTGGSVSTLTIQRTQQEDSAVYLCASSSPEVGYEQYFGPGTRLTVT.

The chain couples TRBV14 to TRBJ2-3; a possible D gene is TRBD1 (6 bases). Germline CDR1 is SGHDN and CDR2 is FVKESK. V lost 0 bases to trimming and J lost 6 bases, with 13 bases between them. The CDR3 runs 15 residues. CDR3 region: CASSQDHGQWDTQYF. CDR3 DNA sequence: TGTGCCAGCAGCCAAGATCATGGACAGTGGGATACGCAGTATTTT. The full variable domain, in which reference TRBV14 and TRBJ2-3 provide the parts outside the CDR3, is EAGVTQFPSHSVIEKGQTVTLRCDPISGHDNLYWYRRVMGKEIKFLLHFVKESKQDESGMPNNRFLAERTGGTYSTLKVQPAELEDSGVYFCASSQDHGQWDTQYFGPGTRLTVL.